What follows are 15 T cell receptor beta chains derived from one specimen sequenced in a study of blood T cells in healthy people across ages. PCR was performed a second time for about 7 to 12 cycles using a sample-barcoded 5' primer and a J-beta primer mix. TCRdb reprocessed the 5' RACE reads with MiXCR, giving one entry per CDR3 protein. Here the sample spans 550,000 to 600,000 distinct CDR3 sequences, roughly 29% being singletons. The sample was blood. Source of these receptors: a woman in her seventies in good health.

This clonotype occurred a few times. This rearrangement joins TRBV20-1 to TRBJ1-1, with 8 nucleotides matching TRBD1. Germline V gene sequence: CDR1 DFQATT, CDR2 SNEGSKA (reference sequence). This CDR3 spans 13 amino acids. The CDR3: CSPGGFELPEAFF. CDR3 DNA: TGCAGCCCAGGGGGCTTCGAGTTGCCTGAAGCTTTCTTT.

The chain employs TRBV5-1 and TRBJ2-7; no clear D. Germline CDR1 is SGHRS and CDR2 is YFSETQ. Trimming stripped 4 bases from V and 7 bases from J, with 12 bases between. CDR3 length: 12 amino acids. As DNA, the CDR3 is TGCGCCAGCAGCCTTACTGAGGTTGAGCAGTACTTC. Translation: CASSLTEVEQYF.

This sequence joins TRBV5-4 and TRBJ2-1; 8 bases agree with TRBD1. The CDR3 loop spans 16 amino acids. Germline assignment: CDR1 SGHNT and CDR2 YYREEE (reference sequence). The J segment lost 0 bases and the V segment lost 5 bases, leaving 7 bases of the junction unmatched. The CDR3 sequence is CASRGSTGGSYNEQFF. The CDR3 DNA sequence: TGTGCCAGCAGGGGTTCTACAGGGGGCTCCTACAATGAGCAGTTCTTC.

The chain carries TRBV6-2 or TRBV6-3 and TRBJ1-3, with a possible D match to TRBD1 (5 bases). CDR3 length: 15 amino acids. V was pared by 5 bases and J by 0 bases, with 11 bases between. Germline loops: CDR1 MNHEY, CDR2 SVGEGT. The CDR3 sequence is CASSLRDFSGNTIYF. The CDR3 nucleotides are TGTGCCAGCAGTCTGCGGGACTTCTCTGGAAACACCATATATTTT.

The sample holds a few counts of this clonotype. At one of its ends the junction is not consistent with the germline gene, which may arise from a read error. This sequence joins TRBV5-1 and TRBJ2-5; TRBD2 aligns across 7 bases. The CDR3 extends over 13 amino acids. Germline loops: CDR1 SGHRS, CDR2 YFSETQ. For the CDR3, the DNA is TGCGCCAGCAGCCCGGCGGGGGAAGAGACCCAGTGCTTC. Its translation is CASSPAGEETQCF. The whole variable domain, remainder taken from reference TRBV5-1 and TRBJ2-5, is KAGVTQTPRYLIKTRGQQVTLSCSPISGHRSVSWYQQTPGQGLQFLFEYFSETQRNKGNFPGRFSGRQFSNSRSEMNVSTLELGDSALYLCASSPAGEETQCFGPGTRLLVL.

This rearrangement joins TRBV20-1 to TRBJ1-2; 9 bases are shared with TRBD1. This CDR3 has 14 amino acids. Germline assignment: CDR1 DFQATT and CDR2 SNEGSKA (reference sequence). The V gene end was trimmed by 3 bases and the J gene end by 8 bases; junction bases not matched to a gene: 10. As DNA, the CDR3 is TGCAGTGCTAGCATTGGGACAGGGAAATCGGGCTACACCTTC. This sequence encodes CSASIGTGKSGYTF.

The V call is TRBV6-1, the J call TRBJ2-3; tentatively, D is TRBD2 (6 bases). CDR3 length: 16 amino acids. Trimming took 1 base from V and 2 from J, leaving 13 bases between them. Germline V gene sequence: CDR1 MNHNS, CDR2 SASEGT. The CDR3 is CASSEGGSGPTDTQYF. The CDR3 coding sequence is TGTGCCAGCAGTGAAGGAGGTAGCGGCCCCACAGATACGCAGTATTTT.

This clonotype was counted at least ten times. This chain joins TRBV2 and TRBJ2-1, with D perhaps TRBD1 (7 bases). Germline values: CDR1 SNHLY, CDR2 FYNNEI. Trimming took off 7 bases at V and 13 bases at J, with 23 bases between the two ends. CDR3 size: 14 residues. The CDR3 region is CASIPYARGRDQFF. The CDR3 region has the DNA TGTGCCAGCATTCCTTATGCTAGGGGGCGGGATCAGTTCTTC.

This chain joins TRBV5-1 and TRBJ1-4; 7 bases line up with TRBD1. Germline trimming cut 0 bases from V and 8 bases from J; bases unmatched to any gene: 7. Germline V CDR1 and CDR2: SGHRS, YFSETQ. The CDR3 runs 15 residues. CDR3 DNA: TGCGCCAGCAGCTTGGGGGTAGACAGGGACGAAAAACTGTTTTTT. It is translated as CASSLGVDRDEKLFF.

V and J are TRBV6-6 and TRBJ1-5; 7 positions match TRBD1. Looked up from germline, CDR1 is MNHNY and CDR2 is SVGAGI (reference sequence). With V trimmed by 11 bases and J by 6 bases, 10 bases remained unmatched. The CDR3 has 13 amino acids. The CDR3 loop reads CAGGPTGFQPQHF. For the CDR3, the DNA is TGTGCCGGAGGACCGACAGGGTTTCAGCCCCAGCATTTT.

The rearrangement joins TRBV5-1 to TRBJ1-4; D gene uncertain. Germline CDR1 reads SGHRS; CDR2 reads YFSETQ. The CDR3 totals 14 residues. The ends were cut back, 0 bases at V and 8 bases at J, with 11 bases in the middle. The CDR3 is CASSLAKGGEKLFF. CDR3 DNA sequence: TGCGCCAGCAGCTTGGCTAAGGGAGGCGAAAAACTGTTTTTT.

CDR3 in amino acids: CASSLDPSPNTGELFF. The CDR3 DNA reads TGCGCCAGCAGCTTGGACCCTAGCCCGAACACCGGGGAGCTGTTTTTT. The rearrangement links TRBV5-1 to TRBJ2-2; D perhaps matches TRBD2 (5 bases). Trimming pared 0 bases from V and 0 bases from J, leaving 9 bases between. This CDR3 spans 16 amino acids. Germline values: CDR1 SGHRS, CDR2 YFSETQ.

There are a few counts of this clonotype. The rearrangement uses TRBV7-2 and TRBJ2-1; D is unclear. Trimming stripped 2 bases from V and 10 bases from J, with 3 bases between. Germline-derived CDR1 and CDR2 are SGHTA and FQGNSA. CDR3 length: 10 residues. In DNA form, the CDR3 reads TGTGCCAGCAGCTTAAGAGAGCAGTTCTTC. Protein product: CASSLREQFF.

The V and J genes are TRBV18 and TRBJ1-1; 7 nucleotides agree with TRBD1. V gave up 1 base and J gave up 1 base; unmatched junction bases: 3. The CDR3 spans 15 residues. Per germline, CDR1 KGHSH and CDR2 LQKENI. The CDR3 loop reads CASSPREGANTEAFF. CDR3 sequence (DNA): TGTGCCAGCTCACCACGGGAGGGGGCGAACACTGAAGCTTTCTTT.

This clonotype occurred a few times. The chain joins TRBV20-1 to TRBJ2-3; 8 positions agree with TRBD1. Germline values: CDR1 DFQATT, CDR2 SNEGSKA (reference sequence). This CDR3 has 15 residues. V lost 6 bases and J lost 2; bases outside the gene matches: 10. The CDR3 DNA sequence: TGCAGTGCGATAAGCCAGGGGGCTAACACAGATACGCAGTATTTT. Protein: CSAISQGANTDTQYF.